The sequence of this T cell receptor beta chain was determined in a study of response to subunit inactivated influenza vaccine. Study results and limitations: There was a suggestion from the authors that each seasonal influenza vaccination recruits few new T cells.

This clonotype was found a few times. The antigen remains unidentified. TCRdb used MiXCR to reprocess the RT-PCR reads, holding one entry per CDR3 protein. The sample records about 180,000 distinct CDR3 sequences, about 9.3% being singletons. Trimming pared 4 bases from V and 6 bases from J, leaving 10 bases between. The CDR3 length is 13 residues. Per germline, CDR1 KGHSH and CDR2 LQKENI. The chain has TRBV18 and TRBJ2-1, with D unresolved. Sequenced here: non-naive T cells sorted from PBMCs, sampled on the day of vaccination. The sequence came from a man between 50 and 59 years old who received an inactivated influenza vaccine. The DNA for the CDR3 is TGTGCCAGCTCACGGTTCCAGCGCAATGAGCAGTTCTTC. Its protein product is CASSRFQRNEQFF.